This TCR beta chain was found in a study of cytomegalovirus exposure and HLA in healthy donors. Study conclusions and caveats: Certain sequence variants were highly shared and formed a cluster, and this cluster was likely a sequencing artifact. High sensitivity and specificity were reportedly achieved when the classifier diagnosed cytomegalovirus status.

This clone came up a few times. Its antigen is still unknown. PCR employed 60 Vbeta and 13 Jbeta primers. Measured with immunoSEQ multiplex PCR; TCRdb has only the in-frame clones, and not every one. The data hold 35,000 to 45,000 clones, with 50% observed a single time. This CDR3 spans 15 amino acids. The germline CDR1 and CDR2 sequences are SEHNR and FQNEAQ (reference sequence). V shed 5 bases, J shed 3 bases, and the junction held 7 bases outside the gene matches. The V and J genes are TRBV7-9 and TRBJ1-5; 7 positions match TRBD1. Sample: PBMCs. The clonotype was recovered from a human donor in good health. The CDR3 sequence is CASSRTGADNQPQHF. The CDR3 DNA follows: TGTGCCAGCAGCCGAACAGGGGCGGACAATCAGCCCCAGCATTTT.